The 14 T cell receptor beta chains listed next were all sequenced from one sample in a study of cytomegalovirus exposure and HLA in healthy donors. Use of 60 Vbeta and 13 Jbeta primers characterized the PCR. The data were produced by immunoSEQ multiplex PCR, yet TCRdb's version contains in-frame clones alone and is incomplete. Of about 130,000 clones detected, roughly 17% appear once; the ten largest clones hold 2.9%. Material for sequencing was PBMCs. The origin of the receptors is a female donor in good health and CMV-seropositive.

The chain has TRBV5-1 and TRBJ1-1; D perhaps matches TRBD1 (6 bases). Germline CDR1 reads SGHRS; CDR2 reads YFSETQ. V gave up 4 bases and J gave up 8 bases, with 18 bases separating them. The CDR3 has 14 residues. In DNA, the CDR3 is TGCGCCAGCAGCCCTGGGGGACAACCGGGCGAAGCTTTCTTT. It codes for CASSPGGQPGEAFF. The full variable domain, rest sourced from reference TRBV5-1 and TRBJ1-1, is KAGVTQTPRYLIKTRGQQVTLSCSPISGHRSVSWYQQTPGQGLQFLFEYFSETQRNKGNFPGRFSGRQFSNSRSEMNVSTLELGDSALYLCASSPGGQPGEAFFGQGTRLTVV.

This chain joins TRBV6-6 and TRBJ1-4; D possibly corresponds to TRBD1 (6 bases). Trimming left V 7 bases short and J 3 bases short, with 12 bases between. Germline V gene sequence: CDR1 MNHNY, CDR2 SVGAGI (reference sequence). The CDR3 length is 14 residues. The CDR3 DNA reads as TGTGCCAGCAAAGGGGGACGGTCTAATGAAAAACTGTTTTTT. Translation gives CASKGGRSNEKLFF.

CDR3 amino acids: CASSLVLAGFTDTQYF. CDR3 coding DNA: TGTGCCAGCAGTTTAGTATTGGCGGGGTTTACAGATACGCAGTATTTT. The chain recombines TRBV27 with TRBJ2-3, with a weak D call TRBD2 (6 bases). The V end was cut by 2 bases, the J end by 3 bases, with 15 bases between. Germline V gene data show CDR1 as MNHEY and CDR2 as SMNVEV (reference sequence). This CDR3 spans 16 amino acids.

This clone was detected a few times. The chain couples TRBV4-3 to TRBJ1-2; D uncertain. V lost 1 base and J lost 4, with 13 bases in between. CDR1 LGHNA and CDR2 YSLEER come from the germline V gene. The CDR3 has 15 residues. CDR3 nucleotide sequence: TGCGCCAGCAGCCAAGGTCCTACAGCCACCTATGGCTACACCTTC. This gives the protein CASSQGPTATYGYTF.

The chain couples TRBV28 to TRBJ2-7; 7 bases are a match to TRBD1. The CDR3 is 13 amino acids. Germline CDR1 is MDHEN and CDR2 is SYDVKM. V shed 7 bases, J shed 2 bases, and the junction held 5 bases outside the gene matches. In DNA form, the CDR3 reads TGTGCCAGCACAGCGACAGGGCCCTACGAGCAGTACTTC. It encodes CASTATGPYEQYF.

The chain is built from TRBV7-2 and TRBJ1-5, with 8 bases matching TRBD1. The CDR3 length is 13 residues. Germline CDR1 reads SGHTA; CDR2 reads FQGNSA. V lost 5 bases to trimming and J lost 11 bases; unmatched junction nucleotides: 8. CDR3 sequence: CASSPGQGGTQHF. As DNA, the CDR3 is TGTGCCAGCAGCCCCGGACAGGGCGGAACCCAGCATTTT.

The genes are TRBV16 and TRBJ2-7; 8 nucleotides align to TRBD1. The CDR3 covers 16 residues. Germline loops: CDR1 KGHSY, CDR2 FQNENV. Losses at the gene ends were 4 bases for V and 0 bases for J; bases not matched to a gene: 8. The CDR3 protein is CASSPNPRGPSYEQYF. CDR3 nucleotide sequence: TGTGCCAGCAGCCCTAATCCCAGGGGGCCCTCCTACGAGCAGTACTTC.

V and J are TRBV5-1 and TRBJ2-3; the D gene is possibly TRBD2 (5 bases). Trimming took 1 base from V and 0 from J, leaving 12 bases between them. The germline CDR1 and CDR2 sequences are SGHRS and YFSETQ. CDR3 length: 16 residues. As DNA, the CDR3 is TGCGCCAGCAGCTTGTACGTAGCGAAGAGCACAGATACGCAGTATTTT. This translates into CASSLYVAKSTDTQYF.

This clone was counted a few times. The V and J genes are TRBV5-1 and TRBJ1-1; D may be TRBD1 (6 bases). V lost 2 bases, J lost 1 base, and 18 bases lay in between. This CDR3 spans 17 amino acids. Germline CDR1 is SGHRS and CDR2 is YFSETQ. The CDR3 DNA sequence: TGCGCCAGCAGCTTTTTGGGGACACAGGCCGGGAACACTGAAGCTTTCTTT. It specifies CASSFLGTQAGNTEAFF.

This sequence joins TRBV30 and TRBJ2-7, with 8 positions matching TRBD1. Germline V gene data show CDR1 as GTSNPN and CDR2 as SVGIG (reference sequence). This CDR3 is built from 14 residues. V gave up 3 bases and J gave up 2 bases; unmatched junction bases: 6. CDR3 bases: TGTGCCTGGAGGGACAGGGTTGGCGCCTACGAGCAGTACTTC. Protein product: CAWRDRVGAYEQYF.

This clone was counted between two and nine times. V gene TRBV19 combines with J gene TRBJ1-1; a possible D gene is TRBD1 (5 bases). CDR3 length equals 12 residues. From germline, CDR1 is LNHDA and CDR2 SQIVND (reference sequence). V was clipped by 4 bases and J by 3 bases, with 6 bases between them. The CDR3, as DNA: TGTGCCAGTAGTACCAGGGACACTGAAGCTTTCTTT. Protein: CASSTRDTEAFF. The full variable domain, with the rest looked up from reference TRBV19 and TRBJ1-1, is DGGITQSPKYLFRKEGQNVTLSCEQNLNHDAMYWYRQDPGQGLRLIYYSQIVNDFQKGDIAEGYSVSREKKESFPLTVTSAQKNPTAFYLCASSTRDTEAFFGQGTRLTVV.

This clone was observed a handful of times. This CDR3 is CASSLSGHANTIYF. The CDR3 DNA reads as TGTGCCAGCAGCTTGTCCGGACACGCGAACACCATATATTTT. The rearrangement uses TRBV5-4 and TRBJ1-3, with a possible D match to TRBD1 (5 bases). Germline lookup yields CDR1 SGHNT and CDR2 YYREEE (reference sequence). Trimming removed 1 base at V and 7 bases at J, with 12 bases between. CDR3 length equals 14 residues.

This clone was counted only a few times. The chain uses TRBV7-9 and TRBJ1-3; a weak D match, TRBD1 (5 bases). This CDR3 comprises 15 residues. Germline CDR1 SEHNR, CDR2 FQNEAQ (reference sequence). V was clipped by 2 bases and J by 2 bases, with 10 bases between them. The CDR3, as DNA: TGTGCCAGCAGCTTAAGGGCAGGGACTGGAAACACCATATATTTT. This sequence encodes CASSLRAGTGNTIYF. Full variable domain (outside the CDR3, taken from reference TRBV7-9 and TRBJ1-3): DTGVSQNPRHKITKRGQNVTFRCDPISEHNRLYWYRQTLGQGPEFLTYFQNEAQLEKSRLLSDRFSAERPKGSFSTLEIQRTEQGDSAMYLCASSLRAGTGNTIYFGEGSWLTVV.

The chain uses TRBV18 and TRBJ1-1, with TRBD1 matching over 8 bases. J lost 11 bases, V lost 4 bases, and 15 bases had no gene match. The CDR3 extends over 15 amino acids. Germline V lookup: CDR1 KGHSH, CDR2 LQKENI. CDR3 DNA: TGTGCCAGCTCACAAGCCCCGGGACAGGAATCAAAGGCTTTCTTT. It codes for CASSQAPGQESKAFF.